The TCR beta chain under discussion was sequenced for a study of T cell responses to AZD1222 COVID-19 vaccine. Notes on the study in general: Rises in breadth and depth of Spike-specific TCRs came after two AZD1222 doses. Possibly, clonal diversity was underestimated; donors were largely white British and included more females. At 160-218 and 743-854, vaccine-associated CD4 TCRs were dominant, and they spanned spike.

The method was immunoSEQ multiplex PCR; TCRdb's version includes in-frame clones alone and lacks a portion of them. Of 100,000 to 150,000 clones listed, about 90% were seen once; the top ten hold about 7.7%. With respect to this clone: No antigen is known for it.

V lost 0 bases and J lost 0, with 3 bases in between. The CDR3 consists of 15 residues. Germline CDR1 is MNHEY and CDR2 is SMNVEV (reference sequence). The material sequenced was peripheral blood, taken 28 days after the second AZD1222 dose. This chain joins TRBV27 and TRBJ2-6; D is ambiguous. The clonotype originates from an adult who received the AZD1222 COVID-19 vaccine. The CDR3 protein is CASSLSGSGANVLTF. The CDR3 nucleotides read TGTGCCAGCAGTTTATCAGGCTCTGGGGCCAACGTCCTGACTTTC.